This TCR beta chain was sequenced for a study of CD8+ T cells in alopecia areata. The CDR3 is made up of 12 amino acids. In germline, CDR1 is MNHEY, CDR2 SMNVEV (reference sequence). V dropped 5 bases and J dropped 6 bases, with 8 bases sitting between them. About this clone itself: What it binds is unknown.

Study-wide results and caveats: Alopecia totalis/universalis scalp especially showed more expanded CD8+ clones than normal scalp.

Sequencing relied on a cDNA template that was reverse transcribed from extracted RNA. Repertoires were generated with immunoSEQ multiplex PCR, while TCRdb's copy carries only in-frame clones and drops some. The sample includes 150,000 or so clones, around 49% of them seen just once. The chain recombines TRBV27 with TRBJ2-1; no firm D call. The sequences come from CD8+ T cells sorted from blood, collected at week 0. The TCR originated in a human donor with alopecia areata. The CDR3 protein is CASSTVGNEQFF. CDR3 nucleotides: TGTGCCAGCAGTACCGTAGGCAATGAGCAGTTCTTC.